This T cell receptor (beta chain) was identified during a study of T cell changes during pregnancy in multiple sclerosis. Trimming cost V 6 bases and J 1 base; bases outside gene matches: 3. From germline, CDR1 is MNHEY and CDR2 SMNVEV (reference sequence). The CDR3 is made up of 15 amino acids. Repertoires were generated with immunoSEQ multiplex PCR, while TCRdb's copy carries only in-frame clones and drops some. The sample gives some 100,000 clones, 85% to 95% of which show up once; approximately 1.2% is in the top ten. The sequences come from peripheral blood, collected in the second trimester of pregnancy. The receptor's source is a female donor with multiple sclerosis, enrolled in a pregnancy study. V and J are TRBV27 and TRBJ2-3; 11 bases match TRBD2. CDR3 sequence: CASRLAGAGTDTQYF. The CDR3 DNA reads TGTGCCAGCAGACTAGCGGGAGCAGGCACAGATACGCAGTATTTT.